These T cell receptor beta chains were read from a single sample in a study of cytomegalovirus exposure and HLA in healthy donors. Only in-frame clones appear in the TCRdb table, and some are missing; sequencing was by immunoSEQ multiplex PCR. The sample holds about 150,000 clones, around 72% seen once. The sequenced sample consisted of PBMCs. The receptors originated from a man in his forties in good health and CMV-seronegative. The CDR3 runs from the conserved cysteine through the conserved F or W. The D gene is left open where the match is weak. Clone size appears in some rows only: once, few, many, or a class for an expanded clone.

j_call v_call clone_size d_call cdr3_aa cdr3_nt
TRBJ1-2 TRBV5-6 - - CASSLAGARYGYTF TGTGCCAGCAGCTTGGCTGGGGCGCGATATGGCTACACCTTC
TRBJ2-7 TRBV5-5 - - CASSLLRGADEQYF TGTGCCAGCAGCTTACTCAGGGGTGCGGACGAGCAGTACTTC
TRBJ2-7 TRBV7-6 - TRBD2 CASSSRGGKIYEQYF TGTGCCAGCAGCTCCCGGGGGGGAAAAATTTACGAGCAGTACTTC
TRBJ2-1 TRBV10-3 few TRBD2 CAISDPSGAYNEQFF TGTGCCATCAGTGATCCTAGCGGGGCCTACAATGAGCAGTTCTTC
TRBJ1-1 TRBV6-5 - - CASSYTSRASKTEAFF TGTGCCAGCAGTTACACTTCCAGGGCCTCGAAAACTGAAGCTTTCTTT
TRBJ1-5 TRBV5-6 - TRBD1 CASSLGPRDRYSNQPQHF TGTGCCAGCAGCTTGGGGCCCCGGGACAGGTATAGCAATCAGCCCCAGCATTTT
TRBJ2-2 TRBV6-5 - - CASRRAGNTGELFF TGTGCCAGCAGGCGGGCAGGGAACACCGGGGAGCTGTTTTTT
TRBJ2-3 TRBV5-5 - - CASQTTGYGTDTQYF TGTGCCAGCCAAACGACTGGCTATGGCACAGATACGCAGTATTTT
TRBJ1-1 TRBV30 once - CAWNGGTGEAFF TGTGCCTGGAACGGAGGGACGGGTGAAGCTTTCTTT
TRBJ2-5 TRBV18 - - CASSPRGTETQYF TGTGCCAGCTCACCAAGGGGCACAGAGACCCAGTACTTC
TRBJ1-3 TRBV7-9 - - CASSLGKWGTVSGNTIYF TGTGCCAGCAGCTTAGGCAAGTGGGGGACTGTCTCTGGAAACACCATATATTTT
TRBJ2-3 TRBV7-2 once TRBD2 CASSFGLAGGIPQPYF TGTGCCAGCAGCTTCGGACTAGCGGGAGGGATCCCCCAGCCGTATTTT
TRBJ2-1 TRBV11-2 once TRBD2 CASSFPRLAEKQNEQFF TGTGCCAGCAGCTTCCCCCGACTAGCGGAGAAACAAAATGAGCAGTTCTTC
TRBJ2-7 TRBV6-5 few - CASRQGQTYEQYF TGTGCCAGCAGACAGGGACAAACCTACGAGCAGTACTTC
TRBJ2-7 TRBV5-6 - - CASSLGGSGGPSEQYF TGTGCCAGCAGCTTGGGGGGGTCAGGGGGGCCCTCCGAGCAGTACTTC
TRBJ2-5 TRBV7-2 - - CASSLGGEAQYF TGTGCCAGCAGCCTAGGGGGGGAGGCCCAGTACTTC
TRBJ1-5 TRBV6-6 once TRBD1 CASSRDRVSQPQHF TGTGCCAGCAGCCGCGACAGGGTCAGTCAGCCCCAGCATTTT
TRBJ2-7 TRBV5-3 - TRBD1 CARSRRGGRGNEQYF TGTGCCAGAAGCCGGCGTGGTGGCAGGGGGAACGAGCAGTACTTC
TRBJ2-1 TRBV2 - TRBD1 CASSAPLRQGPSYNEQFF TGTGCCAGCAGTGCCCCCCTTAGACAGGGGCCCTCCTACAATGAGCAGTTCTTC
TRBJ2-5 TRBV5-6 few - CASSRWARFSQYF TGTGCCAGCAGCAGGTGGGCCCGTTTTTCCCAGTACTTC
TRBJ2-7 TRBV7-9 once TRBD1 CASSPGTAYWDEQYF TGTGCCAGCAGCCCCGGGACAGCCTATTGGGACGAGCAGTACTTC
TRBJ2-7 TRBV6-1 once - CASSEGGGDGYEQYF TGTGCCAGCAGTGAAGGAGGGGGGGACGGCTACGAGCAGTACTTC
TRBJ2-7 TRBV2 - TRBD2 CASSGGLAGLYEQYF TGTGCCAGCAGCGGAGGACTAGCGGGCCTTTACGAGCAGTACTTC
TRBJ2-7 TRBV5-1 - - CASSLQASYEQYF TGCGCCAGCAGCTTGCAGGCCTCCTACGAGCAGTACTTC
TRBJ1-2 TRBV27 - TRBD1 CASSQRTGKAYGYTF TGTGCCAGCAGTCAGCGGACAGGGAAGGCCTATGGCTACACCTTC
TRBJ2-3 TRBV5-4 - - CASSGGGGAPDTQYF TGTGCCAGCAGCGGGGGTGGGGGGGCCCCAGATACGCAGTATTTT
TRBJ2-7 TRBV6-5 - TRBD2 CASRGTSGAREQYF TGTGCCAGCAGGGGGACTAGCGGGGCCCGCGAGCAGTACTTC
TRBJ2-7 TRBV30 few TRBD2 CAWSGGREGEQYF TGTGCCTGGAGTGGAGGGAGGGAGGGGGAGCAGTACTTC
TRBJ1-5 TRBV19 - TRBD1 CASSPTGPSIGSNQPQHF TGTGCCAGTAGTCCGACAGGGCCATCGATCGGTAGCAATCAGCCCCAGCATTTT
TRBJ1-5 TRBV7-6 - - CASGQFNQPQHF TGTGCCAGCGGACAGTTCAATCAGCCCCAGCATTTT
TRBJ2-3 TRBV11-2 - TRBD1 CASSLAGQGTDTQYF TGTGCCAGCAGCTTAGCGGGACAGGGAACAGATACGCAGTATTTT
TRBJ2-2 TRBV28 - TRBD1 CASSWVTGRAGELFF TGTGCCAGCAGTTGGGTGACAGGGCGGGCCGGGGAGCTGTTTTTT
TRBJ2-5 TRBV7-2 - TRBD2 CASAGLAEETQYF TGTGCCAGCGCGGGACTAGCTGAAGAGACCCAGTACTTC
TRBJ1-5 TRBV19 - - CASSAQVNQPQHF TGTGCCAGTAGTGCACAGGTCAATCAGCCCCAGCATTTT
TRBJ2-7 TRBV2 - TRBD2 CASSPGTSSSEQYF TGTGCCAGCAGTCCCGGGACTAGCAGCTCCGAGCAGTACTTC
TRBJ2-5 TRBV15 - - CATNTGLGQETQYF TGTGCCACAAATACAGGGTTAGGCCAAGAGACCCAGTACTTC
TRBJ2-7 TRBV7-6 - - CASSLAGADSYEQYF TGTGCCAGCAGCTTAGCTGGGGCGGACTCCTACGAGCAGTACTTC
TRBJ2-3 TRBV19 - - CASRAVRGTDTQYF TGTGCCAGTAGGGCGGTTCGGGGCACAGATACGCAGTATTTT
TRBJ2-4 TRBV2 - TRBD2 CASSEVTSGGASQYF TGTGCCAGCAGTGAGGTGACTAGCGGGGGGGCATCTCAGTACTTC
TRBJ2-7 TRBV5-6 - TRBD1 CASSQGQGTYEQYF TGTGCCAGCAGCCAAGGACAGGGAACCTACGAGCAGTACTTC
TRBJ2-1 TRBV9 - - CASSDSSVYNEQFF TGTGCCAGCTCCGACTCATCCGTATACAATGAGCAGTTCTTC